This is a list of T cell receptor beta chains from one sample in a study of cytomegalovirus exposure and HLA in healthy donors. Data came from immunoSEQ multiplex PCR; TCRdb stores just in-frame clones and leaves some out. Seen here are about 210,000 clones, about 80% observed once, and the top ten hold nearly 6%. The sample taken for sequencing was PBMCs. Receptors originate from a man in his forties in good health and CMV-seropositive. The CDR3 runs from the conserved cysteine through the conserved F or W. A D gene is named only where the DNA matches it firmly. Clone size is stated in some rows and not others, as once, few, many or a class when expanded.

TRBV19	TRBJ1-1	.	.	CASSIVALGKNTEAFF	TGTGCCAGTAGTATAGTGGCACTGGGCAAGAACACTGAAGCTTTCTTT
TRBV19	TRBJ2-6	.	.	CASRILLSGANVLTF	TGTGCCAGCAGAATCCTCCTCTCTGGGGCCAACGTCCTGACTTTC
TRBV6-5	TRBJ2-7	TRBD1	few	CASSYTLQGAGEQYF	TGTGCCAGCAGTTACACGCTACAGGGGGCGGGGGAGCAGTACTTC
TRBV7-6	TRBJ2-7	.	.	CASSLADGAVLTYEQYF	TGTGCCAGCAGCTTAGCTGATGGAGCGGTCCTAACCTACGAGCAGTACTTC
TRBV7-9	TRBJ2-1	TRBD2	.	CASSSTLAGINEQFF	TGTGCCAGCAGCTCTACCCTAGCGGGAATAAATGAGCAGTTCTTC
TRBV19	TRBJ1-5	TRBD1	.	CATWGRGSNQPQHF	TGTGCCACTTGGGGCAGGGGGAGCAATCAGCCCCAGCATTTT
TRBV27	TRBJ1-1	TRBD1	.	CASSRGQGDGAFF	TGTGCCAGCAGTCGGGGACAGGGGGACGGTGCTTTCTTT
TRBV19	TRBJ2-3	.	.	CASSIVGAQYF	TGTGCCAGTAGTATCGTCGGGGCGCAGTATTTT
TRBV2	TRBJ2-3	.	.	CASSLPQGPTDTQYF	TGTGCCAGCAGTCTTCCGCAGGGGCCCACAGATACGCAGTATTTT
TRBV6-5	TRBJ1-5	.	.	CASSYRTGYQPQHF	TGTGCCAGCAGTTACCGTACAGGGTACCAGCCCCAGCATTTT
TRBV27	TRBJ2-3	TRBD2	.	CASNSPTSGRAADTQYF	TGTGCCAGCAACTCCCCGACTAGCGGGAGGGCCGCAGATACGCAGTATTTT
TRBV7-9	TRBJ2-1	TRBD2	.	CASSSSLAGSYNEQFF	TGTGCCAGCAGCTCATCTCTAGCGGGGTCCTACAATGAGCAGTTCTTC
TRBV9	TRBJ2-3	.	.	CASSVDVSPRQYF	TGTGCCAGCAGCGTAGATGTTAGCCCTCGGCAGTATTTT
TRBV5-1	TRBJ1-1	.	.	CASRQGSSNTEAFF	TGCGCCAGCCGCCAGGGATCTTCGAACACTGAAGCTTTCTTT
TRBV5-1	TRBJ2-1	TRBD2	.	CASSLVETSGYNEQFF	TGCGCCAGCAGCCTCGTTGAGACTAGCGGTTACAATGAGCAGTTCTTC